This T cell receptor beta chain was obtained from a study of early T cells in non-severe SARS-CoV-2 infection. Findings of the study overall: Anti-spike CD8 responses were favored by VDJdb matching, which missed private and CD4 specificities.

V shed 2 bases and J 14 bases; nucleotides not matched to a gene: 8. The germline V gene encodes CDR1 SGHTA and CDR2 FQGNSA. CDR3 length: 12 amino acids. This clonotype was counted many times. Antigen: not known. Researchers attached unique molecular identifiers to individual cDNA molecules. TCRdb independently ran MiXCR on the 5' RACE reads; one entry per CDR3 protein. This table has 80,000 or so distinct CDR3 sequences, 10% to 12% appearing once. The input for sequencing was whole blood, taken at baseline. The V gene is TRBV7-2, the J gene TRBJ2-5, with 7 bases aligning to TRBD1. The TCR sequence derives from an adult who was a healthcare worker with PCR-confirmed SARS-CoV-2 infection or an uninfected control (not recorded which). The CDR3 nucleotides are TGTGCCAGCAGCTTAACGTCAGGGGGTAACTACTTC. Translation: CASSLTSGGNYF.